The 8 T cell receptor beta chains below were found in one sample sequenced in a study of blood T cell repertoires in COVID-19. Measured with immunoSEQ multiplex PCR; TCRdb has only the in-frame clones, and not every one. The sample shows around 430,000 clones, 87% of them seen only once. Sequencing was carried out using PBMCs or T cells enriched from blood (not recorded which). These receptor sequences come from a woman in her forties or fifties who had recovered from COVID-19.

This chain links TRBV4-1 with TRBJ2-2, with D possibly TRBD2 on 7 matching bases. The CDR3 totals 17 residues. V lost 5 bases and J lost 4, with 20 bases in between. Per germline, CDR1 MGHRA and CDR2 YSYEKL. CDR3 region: CASSIGGGLHGTGELFF. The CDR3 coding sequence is TGCGCCAGCAGCATAGGGGGGGGACTTCATGGCACCGGGGAGCTGTTTTTT.

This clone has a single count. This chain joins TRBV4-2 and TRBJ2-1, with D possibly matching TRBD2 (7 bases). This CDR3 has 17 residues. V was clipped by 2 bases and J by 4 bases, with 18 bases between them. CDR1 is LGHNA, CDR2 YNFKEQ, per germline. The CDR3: CASSQHLKGGKYNEQFF. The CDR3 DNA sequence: TGTGCCAGCAGCCAACATCTAAAGGGGGGGAAATACAATGAGCAGTTCTTC.

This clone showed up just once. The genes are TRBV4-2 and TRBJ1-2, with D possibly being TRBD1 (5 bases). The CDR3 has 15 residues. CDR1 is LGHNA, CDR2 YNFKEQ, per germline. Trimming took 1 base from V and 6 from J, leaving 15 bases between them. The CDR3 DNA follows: TGTGCCAGCAGCCAAGCTGACGGGACTTTTGATGGCTACACCTTC. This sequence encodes CASSQADGTFDGYTF.

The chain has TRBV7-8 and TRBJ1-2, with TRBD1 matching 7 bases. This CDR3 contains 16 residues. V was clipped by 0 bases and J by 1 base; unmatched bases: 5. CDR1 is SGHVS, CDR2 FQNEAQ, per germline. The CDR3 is CASSLATGNINYGYTF. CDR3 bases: TGTGCCAGCAGCTTAGCGACAGGGAATATTAACTATGGCTACACCTTC. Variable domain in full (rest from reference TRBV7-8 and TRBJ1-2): GAGVSQSPRYKVAKRGQDVALRCDPISGHVSLFWYQQALGQGPEFLTYFQNEAQLDKSGLPSDRFFAERPEGSVSTLKIQRTQQEDSAVYLCASSLATGNINYGYTFGSGTRLTVV.

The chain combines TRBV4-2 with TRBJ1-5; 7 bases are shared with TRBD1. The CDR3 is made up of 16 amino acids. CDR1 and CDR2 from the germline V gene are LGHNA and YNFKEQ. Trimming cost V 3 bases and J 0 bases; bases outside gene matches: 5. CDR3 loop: CASSHGTAYSNQPQHF. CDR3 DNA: TGTGCCAGCAGCCATGGGACAGCGTATAGCAATCAGCCCCAGCATTTT.

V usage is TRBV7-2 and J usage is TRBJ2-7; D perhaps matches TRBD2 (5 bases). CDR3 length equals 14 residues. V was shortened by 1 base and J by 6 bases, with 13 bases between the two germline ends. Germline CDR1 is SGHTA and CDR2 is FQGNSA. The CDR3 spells CASSLVVLEGEQYF. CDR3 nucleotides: TGTGCCAGCAGCTTAGTGGTACTAGAGGGCGAGCAGTACTTC.

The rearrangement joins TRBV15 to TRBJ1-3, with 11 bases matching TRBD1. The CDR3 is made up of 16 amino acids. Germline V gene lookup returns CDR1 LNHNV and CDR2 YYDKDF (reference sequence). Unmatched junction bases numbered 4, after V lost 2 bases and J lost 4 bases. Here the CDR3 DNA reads TGTGCCACCAGCAGACCGGACAGGGGGCTAGGAAACACCATATATTTT. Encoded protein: CATSRPDRGLGNTIYF.

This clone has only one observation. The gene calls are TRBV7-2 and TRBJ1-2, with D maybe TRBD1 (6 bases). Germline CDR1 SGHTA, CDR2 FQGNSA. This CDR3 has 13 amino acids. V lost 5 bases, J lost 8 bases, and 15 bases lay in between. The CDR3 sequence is CASSPGQGSGYTF. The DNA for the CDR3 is TGTGCCAGCAGCCCCGGTCAGGGGAGCGGCTACACCTTC.